One and the same sample provided the 30 T cell receptor beta chains below, sequenced in a study of T cells in Graves' hyperthyroidism and ophthalmopathy. What was amplified from RNA transcripts were TCR beta CDR3 regions. The TCR CDR3 was amplified in a first-round RT-PCR using the HTBI primer set. TCRdb ran MiXCR on the multiplex PCR reads and lists one entry per CDR3 protein. This table holds about 600,000 distinct CDR3 sequences, more than 15% found once. Material: blood. All receptors derive from a woman aged 35 to 49 with Graves' ophthalmopathy.

This clonotype came up many times. This chain connects TRBV28 to TRBJ1-5, with 7 positions matching TRBD1. CDR1 and CDR2 (germline): MDHEN, SYDVKM. CDR3 size: 15 residues. V was pared by 4 bases and J by 2 bases, with 5 bases of the junction left unmatched. This CDR3 reads CASSSNRGGNQPQHF. As DNA, the CDR3 is TGTGCCAGCAGTTCCAACAGGGGTGGCAATCAGCCCCAGCATTTT.

This clonotype was seen at least ten times. The chain combines TRBV20-1 with TRBJ2-3; D is uncertain. The CDR3 covers 14 residues. V shed 0 bases and J shed 0 bases, with 7 bases lying between them. Germline lookup yields CDR1 DFQATT and CDR2 SNEGSKA (reference sequence). This chain's CDR3 is CSARDRESTDTQYF. The CDR3 DNA is TGCAGTGCTAGAGATCGAGAGAGCACAGATACGCAGTATTTT.

This clonotype was detected ten times or more. The chain employs TRBV28 and TRBJ1-1, with D unclear. Trimming stripped 6 bases from V and 8 bases from J, with 13 bases between. The germline V gene encodes CDR1 MDHEN and CDR2 SYDVKM. This CDR3 spans 12 amino acids. The CDR3, as DNA: TGTGCCAGCAGACTACTAGGGAAAGAAGCTTTCTTT. Its protein is CASRLLGKEAFF.

The V gene is TRBV2, the J gene TRBJ2-1, with 11 nucleotides matching TRBD2. The CDR3 is made up of 17 amino acids. Trimming cost V 5 bases and J 4 bases; bases outside gene matches: 10. Looked up from germline, CDR1 is SNHLY and CDR2 is FYNNEI. The CDR3 DNA follows: TGTGCCAGCAGTTCCCCGACTAGCGGGGCCAAATACAATGAGCAGTTCTTC. This sequence encodes CASSSPTSGAKYNEQFF.

This clonotype was found many times. This sequence joins TRBV5-1 and TRBJ2-7; 7 nucleotides line up with TRBD2. Germline lookup yields CDR1 SGHRS and CDR2 YFSETQ. The CDR3 contains 16 residues. V dropped 0 bases and J dropped 0; count of bases not matched to a gene: 6. The CDR3 DNA is TGCGCCAGCAGCTTGGCCGTAGGCGGGAGCTCCTACGAGCAGTACTTC. Translation: CASSLAVGGSSYEQYF.

CDR3 nucleotide sequence: TGTGCCAGCAGCTCATGGGCCTTAGTGGGTGAGCAGTTCTTC. Its protein is CASSSWALVGEQFF. The chain links TRBV7-9 to TRBJ2-1, with no clear D. CDR1 is SEHNR and CDR2 is FQNEAQ in the germline V gene (reference sequence). This CDR3 comprises 14 residues. Trimming removed 4 bases at V and 9 bases at J, with 16 bases between.

V usage is TRBV7-9 and J usage is TRBJ2-3; the D is unclear. The CDR3 consists of 15 residues. The germline V gene encodes CDR1 SEHNR and CDR2 FQNEAQ (reference sequence). Trimming took 6 bases from V and 0 from J, leaving 13 bases between them. In DNA form, the CDR3 reads TGTGCCAGCAGATTTCCATCAACTAGCACAGATACGCAGTATTTT. It encodes CASRFPSTSTDTQYF.

This clonotype was seen repeatedly, ten times or more. The V call is TRBV6-1, the J call TRBJ2-2; perhaps D is TRBD1 or TRBD2 (5 bases each). Looked up from germline, CDR1 is MNHNS and CDR2 is SASEGT. Deletions cut 1 base from V and 0 bases from J, with 9 bases between. The length of the CDR3 is 16 residues. Written as DNA, the CDR3 is TGTGCCAGCAGTGAAGGGGGGAGTACGAACACCGGGGAGCTGTTTTTT. This translates into CASSEGGSTNTGELFF.

This rearrangement joins TRBV28 to TRBJ2-7; D not certain. The CDR3 length is 11 residues. The germline V and J ends were trimmed by 8 bases and 4 bases, with 9 bases remaining between them. CDR1 and CDR2 from the germline V gene are MDHEN and SYDVKM. CDR3 loop: CASWGNYEQYF. DNA of the CDR3: TGTGCCAGCTGGGGAAATTACGAGCAGTACTTC.

The table lists this clonotype with many counts. This rearrangement joins TRBV2 to TRBJ1-6; D not certain. Germline V CDR1 and CDR2: SNHLY, FYNNEI. The CDR3 extends over 14 amino acids. V lost 6 bases and J lost 8, with 14 bases in between. Here the CDR3 DNA reads TGTGCCAGCAGCTCTATGGGGTGGGATTCACCCCTCCACTTT. It encodes CASSSMGWDSPLHF.

This clonotype came up many times. The chain carries TRBV3-1 and TRBJ2-1; D is perhaps TRBD2 (6 bases). CDR1 is LGHDT, CDR2 YNNKEL, per germline (reference sequence). V was trimmed by 4 bases and J by 5 bases, leaving 15 bases between them. This CDR3 spans 15 amino acids. CDR3 sequence (DNA): TGTGCCAGCAGCCTAGGAGCCCAGCGGGACAATGAGCAGTTCTTC. Amino acids: CASSLGAQRDNEQFF.

This clonotype occurred many times. The rearrangement uses TRBV6-2 or TRBV6-3 and TRBJ2-7, with 11 bases matching TRBD2. Germline V CDR1 and CDR2: MNHEY, SVGEGT. V lost 6 bases, J lost 6 bases, and 13 bases stayed unmatched. The CDR3 contains 16 residues. The CDR3 bases are TGTGCCAGCAGCTTCCTGATAGCGGGAGGGCCCCTCGAGCAGTACTTC. Protein product: CASSFLIAGGPLEQYF.

In regard to this clonotype: A much larger clone differs from this one at a single base, so this may be a read error. V and J are TRBV20-1 and TRBJ2-1, with D perhaps assigned TRBD1 or TRBD2 (5 bases each). Germline assignment: CDR1 DFQATT and CDR2 SNEGSKA (reference sequence). The CDR3 contains 13 residues. CDR3 in DNA: TGCAGTGCTAGAGATGGGGGATACAATGAGCGGTTCTTC. Encoded protein: CSARDGGYNERFF.

V gene TRBV7-3 combines with J gene TRBJ2-1; possible D gene TRBD2, 6 bases. Trimming removed 4 bases from V and 6 bases from J, with 10 bases in between. Germline V gene sequence: CDR1 SGHTA, CDR2 FQGTGA. The CDR3 sequence is 13 residues long. CDR3 sequence reads: CASSSGAFNEQFF. The CDR3, as DNA: TGTGCCAGCAGCTCGGGAGCCTTCAATGAGCAGTTCTTC.

This clonotype was counted ten times or more. The J gene is TRBJ1-2, the V gene TRBV11-2; 8 bases align to TRBD1. The CDR3 extends over 13 amino acids. Trimming removed 4 bases from V and 13 bases from J; junction bases left unmatched: 11. Germline V gene sequence: CDR1 SGHAT, CDR2 FQNNGV. The CDR3 sequence is CASSSDRTGKGTF. The CDR3 DNA follows: TGTGCCAGCAGCTCCGACAGGACAGGGAAAGGCACCTTC.

Many counts were recorded for this clonotype. This chain links TRBV12-3 or TRBV12-4 with TRBJ2-7; tentatively, D is TRBD1 or TRBD2 (6 bases each). This CDR3 comprises 10 residues. Trimming cost V 10 bases and J 5 bases, with 9 bases left between them. CDR3: CANGGHEQYF. The CDR3 DNA reads as TGTGCCAACGGGGGCCACGAGCAGTACTTC.

The rearrangement links TRBV20-1 to TRBJ2-5; D gene uncertain. Trimming cost V 4 bases and J 5 bases, with 11 bases left between them. This CDR3 comprises 12 residues. Germline values: CDR1 DFQATT, CDR2 SNEGSKA (reference sequence). The DNA of the CDR3 is TGCAGTGCTATCCAAACGCTTGAGACCCAGTACTTC. Its translation: CSAIQTLETQYF.

V usage is TRBV2 and J usage is TRBJ2-5, with unresolved D. Germline loops: CDR1 SNHLY, CDR2 FYNNEI. Trimming left V 5 bases short and J 1 base short, with 11 bases between. This CDR3 contains 14 residues. CDR3 DNA: TGTGCCAGCAGTTACTCGAGGACCCAAGAGACCCAGTACTTC. Translation gives CASSYSRTQETQYF.

A few counts support this clonotype. This chain links TRBV28 with TRBJ1-3; no clear D. Germline lookup yields CDR1 MDHEN and CDR2 SYDVKM. Trimming left V 0 bases short and J 0 bases short, with 12 bases between. The CDR3 length is 17 residues. In DNA form, the CDR3 reads TGTGCCAGCAGTTTATGGGCCCCGGGCGTCTCTGGAAACACCATATATTTT. Translating it yields CASSLWAPGVSGNTIYF. Full variable domain (rest looked up from reference TRBV28 and TRBJ1-3): DVKVTQSSRYLVKRTGEKVFLECVQDMDHENMFWYRQDPGLGLRLIYFSYDVKMKEKGDIPEGYSVSREKKERFSLILESASTNQTSMYLCASSLWAPGVSGNTIYFGEGSWLTVV.

This chain connects TRBV19 to TRBJ1-1; no clear D. Germline V gene data show CDR1 as LNHDA and CDR2 as SQIVND (reference sequence). This CDR3 is built from 12 residues. The V and J ends lost 6 bases and 2 bases respectively, with 7 bases between them. The CDR3 protein is CASSGYNTEAFF. The CDR3 nucleotides are TGTGCCAGTAGCGGATATAACACTGAAGCTTTCTTT.

The chain carries TRBV7-2 and TRBJ2-1; TRBD1 agrees at 9 bases. V gave up 4 bases and J gave up 12 bases; unmatched junction bases: 10. CDR3 size: 14 residues. CDR1 SGHTA and CDR2 FQGNSA come from the germline V gene. CDR3: CASSSGTGSRRQFF. In DNA, the CDR3 is TGTGCCAGCAGCTCCGGGACAGGGAGTAGGAGGCAGTTCTTC.

On this clonotype: A much more abundant neighbour one base away suggests this may be a read error. This sequence joins TRBV2 and TRBJ2-7, with D possibly TRBD2 on 6 matching bases. This CDR3 comprises 15 residues. Germline loops: CDR1 SNHLY, CDR2 FYNNEI. Trimming took off 8 bases at V and 5 bases at J, with 22 bases between the two ends. The CDR3: CASRAIGLSSHEQYF. The CDR3 DNA reads TGTGCCAGCCGCGCTATAGGACTAAGTTCCCACGAGCAGTACTTC.

V and J are TRBV2 and TRBJ2-7; maybe TRBD2 (6 bases). Between the trimmed V and J ends, which lost 4 bases and 0 bases, there was a span of 10 bases. Per the germline V gene, CDR1 is SNHLY and CDR2 is FYNNEI. The CDR3 runs 14 residues. CDR3 residues: CASSGDSGSYEQYF. CDR3 DNA sequence: TGTGCCAGCAGTGGGGACTCCGGCTCCTACGAGCAGTACTTC.

In its sample, this clonotype was seen a few times. The genes are TRBV7-3 and TRBJ2-3; D is uncertain. The CDR3 spans 16 residues. Germline V lookup: CDR1 SGHTA, CDR2 FQGTGA. V lost 1 base, J lost 1 base, and 12 bases lay in between. CDR3 DNA: TGTGCCAGCAGCTTAATGGGGTCGGTTCGCACAGATACGCAGTATTTT. Encoded protein: CASSLMGSVRTDTQYF.

This clonotype showed up many times. The rearrangement uses TRBV5-1 and TRBJ2-5; TRBD1 is a possible D gene (6 bases). V lost 5 bases, J lost 2 bases, and 16 bases lay in between. Per the germline V gene, CDR1 is SGHRS and CDR2 is YFSETQ. The CDR3 is 15 amino acids. The CDR3 coding sequence is TGCGCCAGCAGGCCTACGGGACAAGCACAAGAGACCCAGTACTTC. It translates to CASRPTGQAQETQYF.

The chain is built from TRBV20-1 and TRBJ2-3, with 8 positions matching TRBD1. Germline CDR1 reads DFQATT; CDR2 reads SNEGSKA (reference sequence). The CDR3 runs to 13 residues. V shed 4 bases, J shed 8 bases, and the junction held 8 bases outside the gene matches. The CDR3 bases are TGCAGTGCTACTCCGGGACAGGTCCCTACGCAGTATTTT. It translates to CSATPGQVPTQYF.

This clonotype has at least ten counts. The genes are TRBV20-1 and TRBJ2-2; tentative D call: TRBD1 (5 bases). Germline values: CDR1 DFQATT, CDR2 SNEGSKA (reference sequence). The CDR3 consists of 13 residues. Trimming took 5 bases from V and 4 from J, leaving 11 bases between them. As DNA, the CDR3 is TGCAGTGCTCTACCCGACAGCACCGGGGAGCTGTTTTTT. Translated: CSALPDSTGELFF.

This clonotype appeared a few times. The CDR3 spells CASSQPGSHTDTQYF. CDR3 nucleotides: TGCGCCAGCAGCCAACCGGGATCCCACACAGATACGCAGTATTTT. This chain uses TRBV4-1 with TRBJ2-3, with a tentative D call TRBD2 (5 bases). Germline assignment: CDR1 MGHRA and CDR2 YSYEKL. This CDR3 region has 15 residues. Trimming took 2 bases from V and 2 from J, leaving 11 bases between them.

This clonotype was detected many times. The chain uses TRBV11-2 and TRBJ2-4; the D is unclear. The germline V gene encodes CDR1 SGHAT and CDR2 FQNNGV. The CDR3 runs to 14 residues. Trimming removed 1 base from V and 0 bases from J, with 4 bases in between. The CDR3 sequence: CASSLGVAKNIQYF. Written as DNA, the CDR3 is TGTGCCAGCAGCTTAGGTGTAGCCAAAAACATTCAGTACTTC.

This clonotype was detected ten times or more. The rearrangement uses TRBV11-2 and TRBJ2-3, with TRBD1 identical over 8 bases. Germline V gene lookup returns CDR1 SGHAT and CDR2 FQNNGV. CDR3 length equals 17 residues. Trimming at V came to 2 bases and at J to 6 bases, leaving 13 bases not matched to a gene. The CDR3 protein is CASSLIPGTGEVDTQYF. The DNA of the CDR3 is TGTGCCAGCAGCTTAATCCCCGGGACAGGAGAGGTTGATACGCAGTATTTT.